This record covers a single T cell receptor beta chain. These data originate in a study of blood T cell repertoires in COVID-19. Across the whole study: The analysed material was cDNA or gDNA that came from T cells, B-cell-depleted T cells, or PBMCs.

In the source study's methods: Counts of nucleated cells, estimated from reference gene primer amplification, were obtained. Clones were sequenced by immunoSEQ multiplex PCR, and TCRdb holds only the in-frame ones, with some missing. D and trimming come from the DNA, and the V and J calls and clone size come from that table. The table lists around 250,000 clones, roughly nine tenths of them singletons. Trimming took 2 bases from V and 0 from J; bases not matched to a gene: 13. The CDR3 contains 19 residues. Germline V gene lookup returns CDR1 SGDLS and CDR2 YYNGEE. This receptor was identified in a man aged 55 to 70 with acute or convalescent COVID-19. The chain carries TRBV9 and TRBJ2-1; the match to TRBD2 covers 8 bases. The sample comprised peripheral blood. CDR3 region: CASSVKATSGLSSYNEQFF. The CDR3 DNA sequence: TGTGCCAGCAGCGTCAAAGCAACTAGCGGCCTTAGCTCCTACAATGAGCAGTTCTTC.